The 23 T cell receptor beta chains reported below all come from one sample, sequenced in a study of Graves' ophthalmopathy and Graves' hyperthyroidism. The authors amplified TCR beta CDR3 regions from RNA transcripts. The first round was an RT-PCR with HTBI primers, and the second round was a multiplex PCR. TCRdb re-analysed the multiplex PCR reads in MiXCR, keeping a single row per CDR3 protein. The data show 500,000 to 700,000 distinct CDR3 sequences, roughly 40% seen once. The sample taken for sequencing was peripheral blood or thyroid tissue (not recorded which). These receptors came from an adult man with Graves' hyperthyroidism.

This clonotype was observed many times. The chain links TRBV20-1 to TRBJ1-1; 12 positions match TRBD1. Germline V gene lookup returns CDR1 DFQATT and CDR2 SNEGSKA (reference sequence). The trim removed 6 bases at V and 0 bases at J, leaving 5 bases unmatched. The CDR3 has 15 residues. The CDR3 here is CSAAGTGGLNTEAFF. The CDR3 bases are TGCAGTGCAGCCGGGACAGGGGGCTTGAACACTGAAGCTTTCTTT.

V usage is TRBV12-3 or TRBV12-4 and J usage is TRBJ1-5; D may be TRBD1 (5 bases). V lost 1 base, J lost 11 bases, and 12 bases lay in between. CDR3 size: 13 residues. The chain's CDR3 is CASSLGDQGAQHF. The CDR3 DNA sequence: TGTGCCAGCAGTTTAGGGGACCAGGGAGCCCAGCATTTT.

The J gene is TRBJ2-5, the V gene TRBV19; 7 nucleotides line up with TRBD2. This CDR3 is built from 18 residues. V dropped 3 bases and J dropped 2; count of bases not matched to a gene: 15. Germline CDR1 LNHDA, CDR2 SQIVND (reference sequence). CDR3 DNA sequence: TGTGCCAGTAGTATCAGCCTACGGGGGGTATTCCCGCAAGAGACCCAGTACTTC. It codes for CASSISLRGVFPQETQYF. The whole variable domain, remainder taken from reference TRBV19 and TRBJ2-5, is DGGITQSPKYLFRKEGQNVTLSCEQNLNHDAMYWYRQDPGQGLRLIYYSQIVNDFQKGDIAEGYSVSREKKESFPLTVTSAQKNPTAFYLCASSISLRGVFPQETQYFGPGTRLLVL.

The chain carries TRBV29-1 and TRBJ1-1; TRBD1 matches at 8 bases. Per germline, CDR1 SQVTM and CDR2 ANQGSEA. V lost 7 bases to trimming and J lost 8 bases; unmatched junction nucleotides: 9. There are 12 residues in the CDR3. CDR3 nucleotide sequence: TGCAGCGGACTGGGACAGGCCTACGAAGCTTTCTTT. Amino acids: CSGLGQAYEAFF.

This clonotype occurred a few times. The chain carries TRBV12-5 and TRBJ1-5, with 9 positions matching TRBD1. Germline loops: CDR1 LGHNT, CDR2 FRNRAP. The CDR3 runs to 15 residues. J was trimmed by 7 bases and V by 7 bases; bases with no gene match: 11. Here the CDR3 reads CASAESGTGWQPQHF. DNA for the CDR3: TGTGCTAGTGCCGAATCCGGGACAGGGTGGCAGCCCCAGCATTTT.

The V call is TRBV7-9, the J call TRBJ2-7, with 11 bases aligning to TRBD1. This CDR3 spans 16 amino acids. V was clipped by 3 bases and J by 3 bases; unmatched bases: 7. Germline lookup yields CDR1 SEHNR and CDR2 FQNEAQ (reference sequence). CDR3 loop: CASSFRDRGALYEQYF. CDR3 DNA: TGTGCCAGCAGCTTCCGGGACAGGGGGGCCCTCTACGAGCAGTACTTC.

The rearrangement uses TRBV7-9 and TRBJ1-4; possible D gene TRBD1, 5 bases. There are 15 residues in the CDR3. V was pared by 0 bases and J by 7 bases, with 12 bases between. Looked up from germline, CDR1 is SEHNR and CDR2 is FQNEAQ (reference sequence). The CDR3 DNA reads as TGTGCCAGCAGCTTAGCGCCGGGGGTAGGTGAAAAACTGTTTTTT. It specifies CASSLAPGVGEKLFF.

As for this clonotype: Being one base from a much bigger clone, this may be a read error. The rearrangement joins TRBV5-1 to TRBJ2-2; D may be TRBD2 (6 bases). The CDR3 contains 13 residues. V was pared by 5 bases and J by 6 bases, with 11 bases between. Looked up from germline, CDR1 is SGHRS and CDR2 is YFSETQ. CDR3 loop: CASSPSASGELFF. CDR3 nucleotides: TGCGCCAGCAGTCCTAGCGCCTCCGGGGAGCTGTTTTTT.

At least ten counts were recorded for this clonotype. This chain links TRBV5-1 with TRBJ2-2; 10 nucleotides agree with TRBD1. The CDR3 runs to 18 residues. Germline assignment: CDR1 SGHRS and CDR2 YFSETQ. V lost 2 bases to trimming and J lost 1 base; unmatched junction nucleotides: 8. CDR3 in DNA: TGCGCCAGCAGCTTAATCGGACAGGGGGTATGGAACACCGGGGAGCTGTTTTTT. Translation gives CASSLIGQGVWNTGELFF.

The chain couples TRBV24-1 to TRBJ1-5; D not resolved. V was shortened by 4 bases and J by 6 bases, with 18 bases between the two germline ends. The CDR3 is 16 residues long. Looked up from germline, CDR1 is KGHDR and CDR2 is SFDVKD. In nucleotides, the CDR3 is TGTGCCACCAGTGACCCTGCCGACGGCGGAGGTCAGCCCCAGCATTTT. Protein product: CATSDPADGGGQPQHF.

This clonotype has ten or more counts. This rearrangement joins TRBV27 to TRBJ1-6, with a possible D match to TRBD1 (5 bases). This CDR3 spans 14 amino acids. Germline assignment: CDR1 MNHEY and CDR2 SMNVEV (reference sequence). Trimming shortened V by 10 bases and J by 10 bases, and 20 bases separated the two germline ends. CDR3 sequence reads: CATAARAGLSPLHF. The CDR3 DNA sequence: TGTGCCACGGCCGCCAGAGCAGGGTTATCACCCCTCCACTTT.

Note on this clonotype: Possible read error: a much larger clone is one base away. The CDR3 bases are TGTGCTAGTGGTTTGGCGATAGGGGGCTACACTGAAGCTTTCTTT. Its translation: CASGLAIGGYTEAFF. V gene TRBV12-5 combines with J gene TRBJ1-1; 7 nucleotides match TRBD1. This CDR3 is 15 amino acids long. V trimming: 1 base; J trimming: 3 bases; junction bases outside the gene matches: 5. The germline CDR1 and CDR2 sequences are LGHNT and FRNRAP.

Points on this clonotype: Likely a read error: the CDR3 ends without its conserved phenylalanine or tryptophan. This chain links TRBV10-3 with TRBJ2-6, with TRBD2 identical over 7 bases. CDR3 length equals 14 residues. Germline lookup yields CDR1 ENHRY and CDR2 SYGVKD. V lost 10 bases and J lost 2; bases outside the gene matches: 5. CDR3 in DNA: TGTGCCACCCTTGGGGGGGCTGGGGCCAACGTCCTGACTTCC. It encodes CATLGGAGANVLTS.

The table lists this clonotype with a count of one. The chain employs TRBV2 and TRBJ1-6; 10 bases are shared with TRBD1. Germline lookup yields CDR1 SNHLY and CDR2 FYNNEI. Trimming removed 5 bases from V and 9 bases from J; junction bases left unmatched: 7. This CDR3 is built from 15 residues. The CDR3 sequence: CASSLGQGNGSPLHF. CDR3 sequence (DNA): TGTGCCAGCAGTTTGGGACAGGGGAATGGTTCACCCCTCCACTTT.

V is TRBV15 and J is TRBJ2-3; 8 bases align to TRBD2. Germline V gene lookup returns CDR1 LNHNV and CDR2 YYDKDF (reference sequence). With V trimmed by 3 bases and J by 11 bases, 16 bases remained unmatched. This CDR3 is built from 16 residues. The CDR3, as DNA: TGTGCCACCAGCAGCGGCGGGGGGCATCCCTACAATGAGCAGTATTTT. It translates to CATSSGGGHPYNEQYF.

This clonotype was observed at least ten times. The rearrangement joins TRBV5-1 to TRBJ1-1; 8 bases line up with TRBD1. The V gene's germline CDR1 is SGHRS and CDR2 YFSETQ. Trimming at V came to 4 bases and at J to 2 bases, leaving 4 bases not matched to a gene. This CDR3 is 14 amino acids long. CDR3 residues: CASSVSGGNTEAFF. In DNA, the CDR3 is TGCGCCAGCAGCGTCTCAGGGGGCAACACTGAAGCTTTCTTT.

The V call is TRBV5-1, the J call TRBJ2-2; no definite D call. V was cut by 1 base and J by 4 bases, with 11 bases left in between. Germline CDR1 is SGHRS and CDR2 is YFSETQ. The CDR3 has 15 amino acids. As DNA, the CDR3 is TGCGCCAGCAGCTTGAGAGACCCAGGCACCGGGGAGCTGTTTTTT. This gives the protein CASSLRDPGTGELFF. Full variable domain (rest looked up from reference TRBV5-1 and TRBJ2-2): KAGVTQTPRYLIKTRGQQVTLSCSPISGHRSVSWYQQTPGQGLQFLFEYFSETQRNKGNFPGRFSGRQFSNSRSEMNVSTLELGDSALYLCASSLRDPGTGELFFGEGSRLTVL.

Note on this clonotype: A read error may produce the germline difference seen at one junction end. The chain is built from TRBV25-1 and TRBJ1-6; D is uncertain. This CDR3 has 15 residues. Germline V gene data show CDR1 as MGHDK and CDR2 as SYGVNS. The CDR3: CASSEEDVYNSPPHF. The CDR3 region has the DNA TGTGCCAGCAGTGAAGAAGACGTTTATAATTCACCCCCCCACTTT.

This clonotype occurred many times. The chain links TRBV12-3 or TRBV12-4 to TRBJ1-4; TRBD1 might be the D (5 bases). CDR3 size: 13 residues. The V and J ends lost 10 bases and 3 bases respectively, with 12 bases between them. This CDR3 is CAIRERANEKLFF. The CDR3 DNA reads TGTGCCATCAGGGAGAGGGCTAATGAAAAACTGTTTTTT.

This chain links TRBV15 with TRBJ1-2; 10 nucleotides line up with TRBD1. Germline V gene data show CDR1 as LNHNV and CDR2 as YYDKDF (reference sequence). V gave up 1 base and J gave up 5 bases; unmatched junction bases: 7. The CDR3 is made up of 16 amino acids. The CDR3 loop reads CATSRASGTGVYGYTF. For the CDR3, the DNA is TGTGCCACCAGCAGAGCTTCCGGGACAGGGGTATATGGCTACACCTTC.

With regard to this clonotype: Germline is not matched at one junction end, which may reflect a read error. The CDR3 nucleotides read TGTGCCAGCAGCCTAGCACTAGCGGGGGGCCGTGGCTACACCTTC. This gives the protein CASSLALAGGRGYTF. The chain employs TRBV7-2 and TRBJ1-2, with a tentative D call TRBD1 (6 bases). CDR1 and CDR2 from the germline V gene are SGHTA and FQGNSA. There are 15 residues in the CDR3.

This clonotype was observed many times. The CDR3 protein is CASRQSRDHYEQYF. CDR3 DNA sequence: TGTGCCAGCAGACAATCCCGGGACCACTACGAGCAGTACTTC. This chain uses TRBV2 with TRBJ2-7; tentatively, D is TRBD1 or TRBD2 (5 bases each). The CDR3 totals 14 residues. Germline V gene data show CDR1 as SNHLY and CDR2 as FYNNEI. Trimming pared 6 bases from V and 3 bases from J, leaving 15 bases between.

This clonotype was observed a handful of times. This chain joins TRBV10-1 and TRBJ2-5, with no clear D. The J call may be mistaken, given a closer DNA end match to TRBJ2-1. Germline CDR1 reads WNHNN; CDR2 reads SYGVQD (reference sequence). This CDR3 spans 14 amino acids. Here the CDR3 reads CASSESTGVNEQFF. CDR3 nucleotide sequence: TGCGCCAGCAGTGAATCTACTGGGGTCAATGAGCAGTTCTTC.